The 9 T cell receptor delta chains listed next were all sequenced from one sample in a study of DNA immune sequencing with unique molecular identifiers. A 32-plex genomic DNA assay used primers for all 8 TRDV and 4 TRDJ genes. A 12-nucleotide UMI was added during three to four barcoding PCR cycles before adapter PCR. TCRdb reapplied CATT to the multiplex PCR reads. The table includes approximately 5,000 delta-chain clones, around 12% detected once. What was sequenced was gamma-delta T cells enriched from blood buffy coat, or unenriched PBMCs (not recorded which). The source is a human donor in good health.

This clone was counted many times. Other DNA sequences in the same sample also yield this CDR3. The V call is TRDV2, the J call TRDJ1; D call uncertain. From germline, CDR1 is GEAIGNYY and CDR2 EKD. The V end was cut by 1 base, the J end by 0 bases, with 11 bases between. The CDR3 is made up of 15 amino acids. The CDR3 spells CACDTVGSYTDKLIF. CDR3 nucleotides: TGTGCCTGTGACACTGTAGGTTCGTACACCGATAAACTCATCTTT.

In its sample, this clone is medium-sized. The V call is TRDV2, the J call TRDJ3; 9 bases match TRDD3. This CDR3 is built from 23 residues. CDR1 GEAIGNYY and CDR2 EKD come from the germline V gene. The junction had 19 bases not matched to a gene; V was cut back by 2 bases and J by 0 bases. CDR3 loop: CACDKVELGDVGPSSWDTRQMFF. CDR3 sequence (DNA): TGTGCCTGTGACAAGGTGGAACTGGGGGACGTGGGACCAAGCTCCTGGGACACCCGACAGATGTTTTTC.

This clone has a handful of counts. TCRdb records a much larger clone's protein for this DNA, with a difference at residue 14 that likely arises from a read error; the protein given is the translation of the DNA. The chain couples TRDV2 to TRDJ3, with D perhaps TRDD3 (5 bases). The CDR3 extends over 20 amino acids. In germline, CDR1 is GEAIGNYY, CDR2 EKD. The CDR3 DNA is TGTGCCTGTGACACCTTGGGGACCACGAACGGCTCCTGGCACACCCGACAGATGTTTTTC. It yields the protein CACDTLGTTNGSWHTRQMFF.

This clone was seen many times. TCRdb records a much larger clone's protein for this DNA, with a difference at residue 8 that likely arises from a read error; the protein given is the translation of the DNA. The chain employs TRDV2 and TRDJ3, with D possibly matching TRDD3 (6 bases). The CDR3 is made up of 20 amino acids. Germline V gene lookup returns CDR1 GEAIGNYY and CDR2 EKD. The V and J ends lost 0 bases and 0 bases respectively, with 17 bases between them. This CDR3 is CACDTLGITNGSWDTRQMFF. CDR3 in DNA: TGTGCCTGTGACACCTTGGGGATCACGAACGGCTCCTGGGACACCCGACAGATGTTTTTC.

This clone was counted a single time. A far larger clone differs by one base, so this is likely a read error. The rearrangement joins TRAV14/DV4 to TRDJ1; possible D gene TRDD2, 7 bases. Here the J gene was assigned by germline matching of the DNA, as TCRdb has none. V lost 0 bases, J lost 0 bases, and 44 bases lay in between. Per the germline V gene, CDR1 is TSDPSYG and CDR2 is QGSYDQQN (reference sequence). The CDR3 consists of 27 residues. The CDR3 spells CAMREGLSVPTKDPVVRILRYTDKLIF. As DNA, the CDR3 is TGTGCAATGAGAGAGGGCCTCTCAGTTCCTACGAAAGATCCCGTGGTCCGGATACTCCGTTACACCGATAAACTCATCTTT.

Many counts were recorded for this clone. The chain is built from TRDV1 and TRDJ1, with 11 nucleotides matching TRDD3. The J gene was not available in TCRdb and was assigned here by matching the DNA to germline segments. Germline V gene data show CDR1 as TSWWSYY and CDR2 as QGS. The length of the CDR3 is 24 residues. With 5 bases clipped from V and 7 bases from J, the junction kept 36 bases outside the gene matches. CDR3 sequence: CALGMPGFLVSELGDNRWRGKLIF. In DNA, the CDR3 is TGTGCTCTTGGGATGCCCGGCTTCCTAGTCTCGGAACTGGGGGATAACCGTTGGCGGGGTAAACTCATCTTT.

Notes on this clone: TCRdb's entry gives the protein of a much larger clone, which mismatches this DNA's translation at residue 3, likely from a read error; the protein reported here is translated from the DNA. The gene calls are TRDV2 and TRDJ1; TRDD3 matches 9 bases. This CDR3 spans 17 amino acids. Germline V lookup: CDR1 GEAIGNYY, CDR2 EKD. In nucleotides, the CDR3 is TGTGCCTTTGACACTCTGGGGGATGGAAAGTACACCGATAAACTCATCTTT. Protein product: CAFDTLGDGKYTDKLIF.

This clone was seen more than once but under ten times. The mismatch at residue 8 between this DNA's translation and the TCRdb protein of a much larger clone likely reflects a read error; the protein shown is translated from the DNA. This sequence joins TRDV2 and TRDJ1; D possibly corresponds to TRDD3 (6 bases). Germline loops: CDR1 GEAIGNYY, CDR2 EKD. Trimming removed 2 bases at V and 3 bases at J, with 18 bases between. The CDR3 extends over 16 amino acids. DNA of the CDR3: TGTGCCTGTGACAAGCTGGGGTATACGCAGGCCGATAAACTCATCTTT. Translating it yields CACDKLGYTQADKLIF.

On this clone itself: The sample contains more than one DNA sequence encoding this CDR3. The chain links TRAV38-2/DV8 to TRDJ1; 9 nucleotides align to TRDD3. The CDR3 has 21 amino acids. The germline V gene has CDR1 TSESDYY and CDR2 QEAYKQQN. V lost 1 base to trimming and J lost 0 bases; unmatched junction nucleotides: 19. The DNA of the CDR3 is TGTGCTTATAGGAGCTCTTCCCCTTGGGGGATAGACAGCTCGTACACCGATAAACTCATCTTT. Amino acids: CAYRSSSPWGIDSSYTDKLIF.